Detailed here is one TCR beta chain. This record comes from a study of blood T cell repertoires in COVID-19. Per the authors' pipeline: Amplification from reference gene primers served as the basis for estimated nucleated cell counts. Sequencing used immunoSEQ multiplex PCR; TCRdb keeps in-frame clones, though not all of them. The V and J calls and clone size are taken from that table; D and trimming were inferred from the DNA. The repertoire has roughly 100,000 clones, around 80% of them found once; the top ten carry approximately 6.2%. V was shortened by 3 bases and J by 0 bases, with 15 bases between the two germline ends. CDR1 and CDR2 from the germline V gene are DFQATT and SNEGSKA (reference sequence). CDR3 size: 15 residues.

Sequencing used peripheral blood. This TCR was sampled from an elderly man with COVID-19, enrolled during active disease. The genes are TRBV20-1 and TRBJ2-7; tentative D call: TRBD1 (5 bases). The CDR3 spells CSASDPQGYSYEQYF. The CDR3, as DNA: TGCAGTGCTAGTGACCCCCAGGGTTACTCCTACGAGCAGTACTTC.